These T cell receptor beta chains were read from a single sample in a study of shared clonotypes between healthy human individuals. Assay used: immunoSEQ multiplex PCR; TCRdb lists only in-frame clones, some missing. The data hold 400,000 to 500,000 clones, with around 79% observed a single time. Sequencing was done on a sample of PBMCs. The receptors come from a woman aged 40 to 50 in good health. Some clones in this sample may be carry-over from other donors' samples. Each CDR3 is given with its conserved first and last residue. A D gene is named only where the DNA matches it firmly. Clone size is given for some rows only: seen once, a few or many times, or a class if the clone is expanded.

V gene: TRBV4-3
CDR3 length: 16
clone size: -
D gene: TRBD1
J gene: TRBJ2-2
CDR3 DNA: TGCGCCAGCAGCCAAGTGGACAGGGGGTTTGGCGGGGAGCTGTTTTTT
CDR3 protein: CASSQVDRGFGGELFF

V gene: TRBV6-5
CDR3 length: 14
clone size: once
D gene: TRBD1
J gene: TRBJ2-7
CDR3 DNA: TGTGCCAGCAGTTACTCGGCAGGGGGCATCGAGCAGTACTTC
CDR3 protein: CASSYSAGGIEQYF

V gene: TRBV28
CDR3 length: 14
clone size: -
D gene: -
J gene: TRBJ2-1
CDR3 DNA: TGTGCCAGCAGTGGCGGGACAGTCTACAATGAGCAGTTCTTC
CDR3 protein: CASSGGTVYNEQFF

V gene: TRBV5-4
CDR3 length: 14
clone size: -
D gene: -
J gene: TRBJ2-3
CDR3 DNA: TGTGCCAGCAGCTTCCAGAGGGGCACAGATACGCAGTATTTT
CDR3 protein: CASSFQRGTDTQYF

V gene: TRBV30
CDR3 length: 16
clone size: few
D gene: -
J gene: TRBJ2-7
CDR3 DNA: TGTGCCTGGAGTGTAAGTTTTCTTAGAAGATCCTACGAGCAGTACTTC
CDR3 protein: CAWSVSFLRRSYEQYF

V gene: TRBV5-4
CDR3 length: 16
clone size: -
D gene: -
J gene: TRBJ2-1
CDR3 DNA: TGTGCCAGCAGCTTGGACAGACCAATCCGCTACAATGAGCAGTTCTTC
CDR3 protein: CASSLDRPIRYNEQFF

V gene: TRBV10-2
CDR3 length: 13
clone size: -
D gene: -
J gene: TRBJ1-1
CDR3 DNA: TGCGCCAGCAGTGACCGTGGAAACACGGCAGCTTTCTTT
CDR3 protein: CASSDRGNTAAFF

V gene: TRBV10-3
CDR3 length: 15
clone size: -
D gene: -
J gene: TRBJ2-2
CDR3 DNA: TGTGCCATCAGACAGGGAATAACGAACACCGGGGAGCTGTTTTTT
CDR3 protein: CAIRQGITNTGELFF

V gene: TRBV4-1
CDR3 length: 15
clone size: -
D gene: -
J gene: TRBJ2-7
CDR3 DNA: TGCGCCAGCAGCCAAGGGAGGCGGAATACCTACGAGCAGTACTTC
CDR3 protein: CASSQGRRNTYEQYF

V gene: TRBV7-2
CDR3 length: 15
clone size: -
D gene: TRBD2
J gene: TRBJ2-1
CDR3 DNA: TGTGCCAGCAGCTTAGGTTCTAGCGGGAGGGCCAGGCAGTTCTTC
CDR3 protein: CASSLGSSGRARQFF

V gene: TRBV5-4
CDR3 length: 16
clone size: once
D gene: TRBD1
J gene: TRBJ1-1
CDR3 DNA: TGTGCCAGCAGCCGGGGAGGACAGGGTCTGGACACTGAAGCTTTCTTT
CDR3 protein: CASSRGGQGLDTEAFF

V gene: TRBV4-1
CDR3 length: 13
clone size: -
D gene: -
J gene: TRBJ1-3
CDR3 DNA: TGCGCCGGAGTAGGGTGTGGTGGAAACACCATATATTTT
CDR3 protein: CAGVGCGGNTIYF

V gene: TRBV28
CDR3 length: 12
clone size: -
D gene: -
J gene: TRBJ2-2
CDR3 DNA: TGTGCCAGCAGTTTACCCGACTGGGAGCTGTTTTTT
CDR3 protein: CASSLPDWELFF

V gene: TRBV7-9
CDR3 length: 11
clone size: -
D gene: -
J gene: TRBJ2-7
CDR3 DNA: TGTGCCAGCAGCTTAGGGGCGGAGCAGTACTTC
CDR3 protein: CASSLGAEQYF

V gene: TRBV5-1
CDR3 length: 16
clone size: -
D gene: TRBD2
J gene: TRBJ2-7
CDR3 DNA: TGCGCCAGCAGCCCCCTCAGCGGGAGGGCCGGATACGAGCAGTACTTC
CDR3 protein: CASSPLSGRAGYEQYF

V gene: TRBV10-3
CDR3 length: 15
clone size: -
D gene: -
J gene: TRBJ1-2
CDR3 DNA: TGTGCCATCAGTGAAGTTCGGGAGGTCATATATGGCTACACCTTC
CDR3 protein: CAISEVREVIYGYTF

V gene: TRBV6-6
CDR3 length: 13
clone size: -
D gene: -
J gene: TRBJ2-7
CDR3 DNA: TGTGCCAGCAGTTTAACAGGGTCCTACGAGCAGTACTTC
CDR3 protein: CASSLTGSYEQYF

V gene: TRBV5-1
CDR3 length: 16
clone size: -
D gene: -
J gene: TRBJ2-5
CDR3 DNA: TGCGCCAGCAGAGGTGGTAGGGGTTTTAATCAAGAGACCCAGTACTTC
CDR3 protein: CASRGGRGFNQETQYF

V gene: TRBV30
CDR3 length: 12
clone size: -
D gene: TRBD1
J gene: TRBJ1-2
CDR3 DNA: TGTGCCTGGGCGACAGGGCCGCTTGGCTACACCTTC
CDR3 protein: CAWATGPLGYTF

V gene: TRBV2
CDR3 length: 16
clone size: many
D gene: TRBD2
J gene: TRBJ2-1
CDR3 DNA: TGTGCCAGCAGTGAATCACAGACTAGCGGATACAATGAGCAGTTCTTC
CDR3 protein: CASSESQTSGYNEQFF

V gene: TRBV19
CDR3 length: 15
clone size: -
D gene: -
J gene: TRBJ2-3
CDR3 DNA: TGTGCCAGTAGCCTGGGGCGGACTAGCACAGATACGCAGTATTTT
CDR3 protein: CASSLGRTSTDTQYF

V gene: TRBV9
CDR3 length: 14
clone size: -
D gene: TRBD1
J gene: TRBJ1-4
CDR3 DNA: TGTGCCAGCAGCGCGGGGACAGCCCCTGAAAAACTGTTTTTT
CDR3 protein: CASSAGTAPEKLFF

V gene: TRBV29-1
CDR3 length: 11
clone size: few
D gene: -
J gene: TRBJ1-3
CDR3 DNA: TGCAGCGTTGAGAACGGAAACACCATATATTTT
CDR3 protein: CSVENGNTIYF

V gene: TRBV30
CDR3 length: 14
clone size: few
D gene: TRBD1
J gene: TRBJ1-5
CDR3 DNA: TGTGCCTGGAGTGTAAACAGGGGTGGTCAGCCCCAGCATTTT
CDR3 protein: CAWSVNRGGQPQHF

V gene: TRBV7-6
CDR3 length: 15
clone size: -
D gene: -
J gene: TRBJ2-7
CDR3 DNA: TGTGCCAGCAGCTTAGAATCGGCCAGCTCCTACGAGCAGTACTTC
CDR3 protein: CASSLESASSYEQYF

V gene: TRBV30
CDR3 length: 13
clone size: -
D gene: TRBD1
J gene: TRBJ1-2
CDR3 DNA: TGTGCCAGCCAAGGGACAGGGGGAGTTGGCTACACCTTC
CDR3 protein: CASQGTGGVGYTF

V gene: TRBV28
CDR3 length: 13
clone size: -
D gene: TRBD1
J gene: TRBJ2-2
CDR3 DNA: TGTGCCAGCAGTTCGACAGGGACCGGGGAGCTGTTTTTT
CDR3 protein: CASSSTGTGELFF

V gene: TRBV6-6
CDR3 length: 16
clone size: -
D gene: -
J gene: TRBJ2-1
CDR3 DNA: TGTGCCAGCAGTTACTCGCACAGGGCACTATACAATGAGCAGTTCTTC
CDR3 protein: CASSYSHRALYNEQFF

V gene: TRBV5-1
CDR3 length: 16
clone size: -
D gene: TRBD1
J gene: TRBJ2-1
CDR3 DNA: TGCGCCAGCAGCTTGGTTCGGACAGGGTTCTACAATGAGCAGTTCTTC
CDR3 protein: CASSLVRTGFYNEQFF

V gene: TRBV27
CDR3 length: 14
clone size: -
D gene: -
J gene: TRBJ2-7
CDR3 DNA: TGTGCCAGCAGTCCCCCGGGACGGGATTTCGAGCAGTACTTC
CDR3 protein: CASSPPGRDFEQYF

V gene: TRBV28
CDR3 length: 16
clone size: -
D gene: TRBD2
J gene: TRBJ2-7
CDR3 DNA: TGTGCCAGCAGTCCACACCTCGGACTAGCGGGAAGCGAGCAGTACTTC
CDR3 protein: CASSPHLGLAGSEQYF

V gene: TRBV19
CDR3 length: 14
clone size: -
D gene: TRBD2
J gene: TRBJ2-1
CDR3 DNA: TGTGCCAGTAGTCCTGGACTAGCTGGGAATGAGCAGTTCTTC
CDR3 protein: CASSPGLAGNEQFF

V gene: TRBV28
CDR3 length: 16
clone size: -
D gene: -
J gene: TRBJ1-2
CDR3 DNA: TGTGCCAGCAGTCCCCCCTCCCTGGGGAATAGGTATGGCTACACCTTC
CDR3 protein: CASSPPSLGNRYGYTF

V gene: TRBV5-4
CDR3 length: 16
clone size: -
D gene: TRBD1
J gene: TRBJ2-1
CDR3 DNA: TGTGCCAGCAGCTCAAAGACAGGGCAAGATATGAATGAGCAGTTCTTC
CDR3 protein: CASSSKTGQDMNEQFF

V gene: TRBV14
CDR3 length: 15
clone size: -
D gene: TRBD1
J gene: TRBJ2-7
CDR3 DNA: TGTGCCAGCAGCCAAGAAGGGGACAGGGTACGTTCTCAGTACTTC
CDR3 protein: CASSQEGDRVRSQYF

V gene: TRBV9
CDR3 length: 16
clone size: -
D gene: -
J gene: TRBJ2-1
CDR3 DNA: TGTGCCAGCAGCGTAGACCCCCTGGGCTCCTACAATGAGCAGTTCTTC
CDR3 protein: CASSVDPLGSYNEQFF

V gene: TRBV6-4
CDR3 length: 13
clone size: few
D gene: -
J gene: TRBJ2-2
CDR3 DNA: TGTGCCACTCAAGAAGGGGGAGCCGGGGAGCTGTTTTTT
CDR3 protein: CATQEGGAGELFF

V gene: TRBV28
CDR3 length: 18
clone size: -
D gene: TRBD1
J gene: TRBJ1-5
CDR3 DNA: TGTGCCAGCAGTTCCCCCCGACAGGGGAGAGAGAGCAATCAGCCCCAGCATTTT
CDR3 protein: CASSSPRQGRESNQPQHF

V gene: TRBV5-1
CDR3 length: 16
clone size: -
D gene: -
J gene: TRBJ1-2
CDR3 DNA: TGCGCCAGCAGCTTGGGTGCCAGGGATTCCGGTAATGGCTACACCTTC
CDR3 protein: CASSLGARDSGNGYTF

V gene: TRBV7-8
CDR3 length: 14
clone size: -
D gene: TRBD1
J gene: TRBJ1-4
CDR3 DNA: TGTGCCAGCAGCCCGACAGGGGTGGGTGAAAAACTGTTTTTT
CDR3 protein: CASSPTGVGEKLFF

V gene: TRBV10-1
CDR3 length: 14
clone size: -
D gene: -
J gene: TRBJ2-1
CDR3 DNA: TGCGCCAGCAGTGAGTCGAGTGGGGCAGGGGAGCAGTTCTTC
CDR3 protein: CASSESSGAGEQFF

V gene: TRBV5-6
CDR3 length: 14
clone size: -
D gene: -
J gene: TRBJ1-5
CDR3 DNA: TGTGCCAGCAGCTTCCGGGACGAGGACCAGCCCCAGCATTTT
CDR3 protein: CASSFRDEDQPQHF

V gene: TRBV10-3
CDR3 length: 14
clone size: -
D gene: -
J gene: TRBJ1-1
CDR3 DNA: TGTGCCATCAGTGCCACGGGGGCGAACACTGAAGCTTTCTTT
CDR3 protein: CAISATGANTEAFF

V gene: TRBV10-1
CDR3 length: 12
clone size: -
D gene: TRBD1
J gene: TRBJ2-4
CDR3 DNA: TGCGCCAGCAAGATGACAGGGGACATTCAGTACTTC
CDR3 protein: CASKMTGDIQYF

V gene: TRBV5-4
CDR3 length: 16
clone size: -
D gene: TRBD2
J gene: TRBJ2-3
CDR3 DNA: TGTGCCAGCAGCTCAGGGACTAGCCGAAGCACAGATACGCAGTATTTT
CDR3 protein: CASSSGTSRSTDTQYF

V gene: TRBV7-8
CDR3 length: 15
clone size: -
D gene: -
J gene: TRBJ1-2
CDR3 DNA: TGTGCCAGCAGCTTAGGGCCGGCCGGAAGCTATGGCTACACCTTC
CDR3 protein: CASSLGPAGSYGYTF

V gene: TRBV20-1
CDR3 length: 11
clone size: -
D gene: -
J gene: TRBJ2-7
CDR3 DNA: TGCAGTGCTAGAGAAACTTACGAGCAGTACTTC
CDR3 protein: CSARETYEQYF

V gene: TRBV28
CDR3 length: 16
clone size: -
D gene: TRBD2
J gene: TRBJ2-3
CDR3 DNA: TGTGCCAGCACCACCCTCGGCGGGAGGGCCCCATTTACGCAGTATTTT
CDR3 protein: CASTTLGGRAPFTQYF

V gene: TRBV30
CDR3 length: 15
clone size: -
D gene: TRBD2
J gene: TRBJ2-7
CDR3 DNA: TGTGCCTGGAGTGTACGACTAGCGGGATACTACGAGCAGTACTTC
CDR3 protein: CAWSVRLAGYYEQYF

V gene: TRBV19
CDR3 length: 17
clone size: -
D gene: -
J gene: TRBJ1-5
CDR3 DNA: TGTGCCAGTAGTAGGGAGACAGCCCGGGGCGGCAATCAGCCCCAGCATTTT
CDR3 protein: CASSRETARGGNQPQHF

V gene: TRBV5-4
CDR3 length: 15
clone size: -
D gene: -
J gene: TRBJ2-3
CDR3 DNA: TGTGCCAGCAGCCTAACTAGCACCGACACAGATACGCAGTATTTT
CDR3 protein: CASSLTSTDTDTQYF

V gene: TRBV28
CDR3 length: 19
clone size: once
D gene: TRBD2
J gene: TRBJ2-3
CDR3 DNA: TGTGCCAGCAGTTTCCGGGGACTAGCGGGGGCCCAAAGCACAGATACGCAGTATTTT
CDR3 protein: CASSFRGLAGAQSTDTQYF

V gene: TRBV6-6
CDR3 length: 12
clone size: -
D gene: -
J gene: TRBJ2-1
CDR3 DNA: TGTGCCAGCAGTGGGGGGTACAATGAGCAGTTCTTC
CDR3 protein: CASSGGYNEQFF

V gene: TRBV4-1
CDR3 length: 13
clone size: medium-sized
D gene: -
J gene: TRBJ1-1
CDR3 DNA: TGCGCCAGCAGCCGAGGACAGAGCACTGAAGCTTTCTTT
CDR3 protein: CASSRGQSTEAFF